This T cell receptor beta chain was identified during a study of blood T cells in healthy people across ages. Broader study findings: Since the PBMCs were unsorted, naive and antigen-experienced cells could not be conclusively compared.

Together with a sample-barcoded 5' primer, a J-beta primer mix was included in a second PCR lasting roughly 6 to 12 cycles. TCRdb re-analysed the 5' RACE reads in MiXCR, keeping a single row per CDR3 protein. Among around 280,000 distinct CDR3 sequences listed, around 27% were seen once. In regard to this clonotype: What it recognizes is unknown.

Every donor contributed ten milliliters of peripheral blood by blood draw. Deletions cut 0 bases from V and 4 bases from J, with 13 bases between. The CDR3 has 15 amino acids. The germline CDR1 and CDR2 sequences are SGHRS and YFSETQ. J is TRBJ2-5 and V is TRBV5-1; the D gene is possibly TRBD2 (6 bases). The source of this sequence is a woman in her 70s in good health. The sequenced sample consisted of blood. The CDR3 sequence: CASSLGRGGGETQYF. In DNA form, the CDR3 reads TGCGCCAGCAGCTTGGGGCGGGGCGGCGGAGAGACCCAGTACTTC.